A single sample is the source of the 31 T cell receptor beta chains below, sequenced in a study of blood T cell repertoires in COVID-19. Profiled with immunoSEQ multiplex PCR; TCRdb holds only in-frame clones, not every one. The sample comprises 93,000 or so clones, around 90% of which are singletons, and approximately 3.1% rests with the top ten. The sequencing sample was made of peripheral blood. The receptors here all came from a man aged 45-65 years in a cohort sampled during active COVID-19.

V gene TRBV27 combines with J gene TRBJ1-2; TRBD1 agrees at 12 bases. The CDR3 contains 16 residues. Germline V lookup: CDR1 MNHEY, CDR2 SMNVEV (reference sequence). Trimming cost V 5 bases and J 7 bases; bases outside gene matches: 11. Here the CDR3 reads CASSPGQGALRGGYTF. DNA for the CDR3: TGTGCCAGCAGTCCGGGACAGGGGGCTTTACGGGGTGGCTACACCTTC.

The chain has TRBV10-3 and TRBJ2-3, with TRBD2 matching over 7 bases. Looked up from germline, CDR1 is ENHRY and CDR2 is SYGVKD. J lost 2 bases, V lost 10 bases, and 12 bases had no gene match. The CDR3 contains 15 residues. CDR3 nucleotides: TGTGCCACCCTGCTAGCGGATCCTTTCACAGATACGCAGTATTTT. It yields the protein CATLLADPFTDTQYF.

J is TRBJ1-3 and V is TRBV28, with 7 bases that match TRBD1. Looked up from germline, CDR1 is MDHEN and CDR2 is SYDVKM. The CDR3 spans 14 residues. V shed 3 bases and J 3 bases; nucleotides not matched to a gene: 2. The CDR3 loop reads CASSFYRGGNTIYF. CDR3 nucleotide sequence: TGTGCCAGCAGTTTCTACAGGGGTGGAAACACCATATATTTT.

This chain links TRBV10-2 with TRBJ2-7; 8 bases fit TRBD1. Germline assignment: CDR1 WSHSY and CDR2 SAAADI. V lost 7 bases to trimming and J lost 6 bases; unmatched junction nucleotides: 8. The CDR3 length is 13 residues. CDR3 amino acids: CASTGQGMGEQYV. DNA for the CDR3: TGCGCCAGCACCGGACAGGGAATGGGCGAGCAGTACGTC.

The chain recombines TRBV6-5 with TRBJ1-2, with 10 bases that match TRBD1. Losses at the gene ends were 6 bases for V and 5 bases for J; bases not matched to a gene: 3. The CDR3 has 13 amino acids. From germline, CDR1 is MNHEY and CDR2 SVGAGI. The CDR3 here is CASRTGGPYGYTF. CDR3 sequence (DNA): TGTGCCAGCAGGACAGGGGGCCCATATGGCTACACCTTC.

This clone was seen a handful of times. The chain combines TRBV5-6 with TRBJ1-6; tentatively, D is TRBD1 (5 bases). Germline values: CDR1 SGHDT, CDR2 YYEEEE. V shed 6 bases and J shed 9 bases, with 16 bases lying between them. The CDR3 consists of 14 residues. The CDR3 protein is CASNPGGTSSPLHF. Here the CDR3 DNA reads TGTGCCAGCAACCCCGGAGGGACCTCTTCACCCCTCCACTTT.

The chain uses TRBV5-4 and TRBJ2-2; 12 nucleotides line up with TRBD2. V shed 4 bases, J shed 4 bases, and the junction held 11 bases outside the gene matches. The V gene's germline CDR1 is SGHNT and CDR2 YYREEE (reference sequence). The CDR3 has 18 amino acids. The CDR3 loop is CASSPGLAGGPGTGELFF. The CDR3 nucleotides are TGTGCCAGCAGCCCCGGGCTAGCGGGGGGGCCGGGCACCGGGGAGCTGTTTTTT.

The CDR3 sequence: CAISDGAGTDYGYTF. The CDR3 DNA is TGTGCCATCAGTGACGGGGCCGGGACAGACTATGGCTACACCTTC. The rearrangement uses TRBV10-3 and TRBJ1-2, with 7 nucleotides matching TRBD1. CDR3 length equals 15 residues. Germline V lookup: CDR1 ENHRY, CDR2 SYGVKD. Trimming took 3 bases from V and 3 from J; bases not matched to a gene: 7.

J is TRBJ2-5 and V is TRBV11-2; 7 nucleotides align to TRBD1. Trimming at V came to 4 bases and at J to 5 bases, leaving 7 bases not matched to a gene. The CDR3 consists of 14 residues. Germline V gene lookup returns CDR1 SGHAT and CDR2 FQNNGV. This chain's CDR3 is CASSSIDREETQYF. Here the CDR3 DNA reads TGTGCCAGCAGCTCCATAGACAGGGAGGAGACCCAGTACTTC.

The rearrangement links TRBV4-1 to TRBJ2-5; possibly TRBD1 for D (5 bases). CDR3 length: 16 amino acids. CDR1 and CDR2 (germline): MGHRA, YSYEKL. V gave up 2 bases and J gave up 5 bases, with 18 bases separating them. The CDR3 DNA reads as TGCGCCAGCAGCCAATCTGGGGCTGCCGTTCGGGAGACCCAGTACTTC. It codes for CASSQSGAAVRETQYF.

This clone was found a few times. The V call is TRBV7-2, the J call TRBJ1-5, with D possibly matching TRBD1 (6 bases). Trimming took off 4 bases at V and 3 bases at J, with 7 bases between the two ends. Germline V gene lookup returns CDR1 SGHTA and CDR2 FQGNSA. The CDR3 consists of 13 residues. The CDR3 DNA reads TGTGCCAGCAGCTGGGGACACAATCAGCCCCAGCATTTT. It specifies CASSWGHNQPQHF.

The chain is built from TRBV7-8 and TRBJ2-5, with 9 bases aligning to TRBD2. The germline gives CDR1 SGHVS, CDR2 FQNEAQ. J lost 1 base, V lost 4 bases, and 7 bases had no gene match. The CDR3 runs to 16 residues. This CDR3 reads CASSSNPGLAQETQYF. In DNA, the CDR3 is TGTGCCAGCAGCTCCAATCCGGGACTAGCCCAAGAGACCCAGTACTTC.

The rearrangement links TRBV4-3 to TRBJ1-3; TRBD1 matches at 8 bases. Germline CDR1 and CDR2: LGHNA and YSLEER. Trimming took 0 bases from V and 2 from J; bases not matched to a gene: 9. CDR3 size: 18 residues. The CDR3 DNA follows: TGCGCCAGCAGCCAAGATTGGGCAGGGGGCGAACCTGGAAACACCATATATTTT. Translating gives CASSQDWAGGEPGNTIYF.

There are a few counts of this clone. V is TRBV18 and J is TRBJ1-5; maybe TRBD1 (5 bases). The CDR3 is 13 residues long. Germline-derived CDR1 and CDR2 are KGHSH and LQKENI. Deletions cut 2 bases from V and 8 bases from J, with 10 bases between. CDR3 sequence (DNA): TGTGCCAGCTCACCAACGGGGGGGGAGCCCCAGCATTTT. It specifies CASSPTGGEPQHF.

The J gene is TRBJ2-1, the V gene TRBV6-2 or TRBV6-3; the match to TRBD2 covers 10 bases. The CDR3 sequence is 18 residues long. The ends lost 0 bases at V and 6 bases at J; junction bases unmatched: 11. Germline V CDR1 and CDR2: MNHEY, SVGEGT. The CDR3 reads CASSYSRGIAGGVNEQFF. CDR3 coding DNA: TGTGCCAGCAGTTACTCCAGGGGGATAGCGGGGGGTGTCAATGAGCAGTTCTTC.

The rearrangement uses TRBV2 and TRBJ2-1; 9 bases align to TRBD1. The CDR3 is 15 residues long. The germline V gene has CDR1 SNHLY and CDR2 FYNNEI. V lost 7 bases and J lost 2; bases outside the gene matches: 6. CDR3 bases: TGTGCCAGCACTACCCGGGACAGGGCCTACAATGAGCAGTTCTTC. Translating it yields CASTTRDRAYNEQFF.

The genes are TRBV5-4 and TRBJ2-3, with TRBD2 identical over 11 bases. Germline V lookup: CDR1 SGHNT, CDR2 YYREEE (reference sequence). CDR3 length: 16 amino acids. Trimming took 4 bases from V and 2 from J; bases not matched to a gene: 6. The CDR3 loop reads CASSQRTSGHTDTQYF. The CDR3 nucleotides read TGTGCCAGCAGCCAACGGACTAGCGGGCACACAGATACGCAGTATTTT.

The CDR3 region is CATSRSVADTQYF. The CDR3 DNA reads as TGTGCCACCAGCAGATCCGTAGCGGATACGCAGTATTTT. The rearrangement joins TRBV15 to TRBJ2-3, with D tentatively TRBD2 (5 bases). CDR1 LNHNV and CDR2 YYDKDF come from the germline V gene (reference sequence). V lost 2 bases and J 6 bases, leaving 9 bases between the germline ends. This CDR3 region has 13 residues.

Notes on this clone: One end of the junction varies from germline; a read error may be responsible. The V and J genes are TRBV7-7 and TRBJ2-2; D remains unclear. CDR3 size: 14 residues. CDR1 and CDR2 from the germline V gene are SSHAT and FNYEAQ (reference sequence). CDR3 region: CASSFGRNTGELFF. The CDR3 DNA follows: TGTGCTAGCAGCTTTGGCAGGAACACCGGGGAGCTGTTTTTT.

V usage is TRBV5-4 and J usage is TRBJ2-5; TRBD1 matches 9 bases. Trimming took 5 bases from V and 6 from J; bases not matched to a gene: 8. Germline V gene data show CDR1 as SGHNT and CDR2 as YYREEE (reference sequence). This CDR3 is built from 14 residues. In DNA form, the CDR3 reads TGTGCCAGCAGTTCCCCGGACAGGGGAAAGACCCAGTACTTC. This codes for CASSSPDRGKTQYF.

This chain links TRBV11-2 with TRBJ2-4; 9 bases match TRBD1. The CDR3 is 14 amino acids. Trimming cost V 5 bases and J 4 bases; bases outside gene matches: 3. From germline, CDR1 is SGHAT and CDR2 FQNNGV. The CDR3 nucleotides read TGTGCCAGCAGCCAAGACAGGGGGAAAAACATTCAGTACTTC. Translating it yields CASSQDRGKNIQYF. Together with reference TRBV11-2 and TRBJ2-4, the CDR3 gives the full variable domain: EAGVAQSPRYKIIEKRQSVAFWCNPISGHATLYWYQQILGQGPKLLIQFQNNGVVDDSQLPKDRFSAERLKGVDSTLKIQPAKLEDSAVYLCASSQDRGKNIQYFGAGTRLSVL.

This clone was seen just once. The rearrangement uses TRBV24-1 and TRBJ2-1; perhaps TRBD2 as D (5 bases). Deletions cut 4 bases from V and 9 bases from J, with 18 bases between. Per the germline V gene, CDR1 is KGHDR and CDR2 is SFDVKD. The CDR3 has 15 residues. DNA of the CDR3: TGTGCCACCAGTGACGAGGAACTTCTAGCCGGTGAGCAGTTCTTC. Its protein product is CATSDEELLAGEQFF.

This clone is a singleton in its sample. The CDR3: CASSVSPRMNTEAFF. In DNA form, the CDR3 reads TGTGCCAGCAGCGTCTCACCGAGGATGAACACTGAAGCTTTCTTT. The chain recombines TRBV9 with TRBJ1-1; D not resolved. This CDR3 has 15 residues. CDR1 SGDLS and CDR2 YYNGEE come from the germline V gene. The V and J ends lost 2 bases and 0 bases respectively, with 11 bases between them.

A few counts support this clone. The chain is built from TRBV7-6 and TRBJ2-7; 12 bases agree with TRBD1. Germline V CDR1 and CDR2: SGHVS, FNYEAQ. J was trimmed by 7 bases and V by 6 bases; bases with no gene match: 7. This CDR3 region has 14 residues. The CDR3 region has the DNA TGTGCCAGCAGTCGGGACAGGGGGCTAAGGGAGCAGTACTTC. This sequence encodes CASSRDRGLREQYF. Full variable domain (remainder filled in from reference TRBV7-6 and TRBJ2-7): GAGVSQSPRYKVTKRGQDVALRCDPISGHVSLYWYRQALGQGPEFLTYFNYEAQQDKSGLPNDRFSAERPEGSISTLTIQRTEQRDSAMYRCASSRDRGLREQYFGPGTRLTVT.

The chain has TRBV11-2 and TRBJ2-1; TRBD2 is a possible D gene (6 bases). The CDR3 consists of 15 residues. V was clipped by 2 bases and J by 2 bases, with 10 bases between them. Germline V gene lookup returns CDR1 SGHAT and CDR2 FQNNGV. The DNA for the CDR3 is TGTGCCAGCAGCTTACTTCGGGGGACCTACAATGAGCAGTTCTTC. Its protein is CASSLLRGTYNEQFF.

J is TRBJ1-3 and V is TRBV29-1; possibly TRBD1 for D (5 bases). With 4 bases removed from V and 4 bases from J, the gap between germline ends came to 11 bases. This CDR3 contains 13 residues. Germline values: CDR1 SQVTM, CDR2 ANQGSEA. The CDR3 coding sequence is TGCAGCGTTGGCGACAGTGCCGGAAACACCATATATTTT. It translates to CSVGDSAGNTIYF.

V and J are TRBV9 and TRBJ2-3; weak D call: TRBD1 (6 bases). V lost 3 bases, J lost 3 bases, and 20 bases lay in between. The germline gives CDR1 SGDLS, CDR2 YYNGEE. The CDR3 runs 17 residues. The CDR3, as DNA: TGTGCCAGCAGCGCTACTCCACAGGGTTTCGGGACAGATACGCAGTATTTT. Translated: CASSATPQGFGTDTQYF.

This clone was recorded once. The chain has TRBV3-1 (or the pseudogene TRBV3-2) and TRBJ2-6, with TRBD2 identical over 7 bases. The CDR3 contains 18 residues. Trimming took 1 base from V and 4 from J; bases not matched to a gene: 10. Germline CDR1 reads LGHDT; CDR2 reads YNNKEL (reference sequence). The CDR3 bases are TGTGCCAGCAGCCAAGTTACAGCGGGGCTCGCCGGGGCCAACGTCCTGACTTTC. Translated, it gives CASSQVTAGLAGANVLTF.

The CDR3 nucleotides read TGCGCCAGCAGAGGGGGACTAGCGGGGGAGTACGAGCAGTACGTC. Protein: CASRGGLAGEYEQYV. This chain uses TRBV5-1 with TRBJ2-7; the match to TRBD2 covers 14 bases. Germline CDR1 reads SGHRS; CDR2 reads YFSETQ. The CDR3 contains 15 residues. J was trimmed by 4 bases and V by 5 bases; bases with no gene match: 5.

V is TRBV7-9 and J is TRBJ2-3; D ambiguous. Trimming left V 4 bases short and J 5 bases short, with 19 bases between. The CDR3 has 16 amino acids. CDR1 and CDR2 (germline): SEHNR, FQNEAQ (reference sequence). CDR3 nucleotide sequence: TGTGCCAGCAGCTCTGCCCCCGGGTCCAGAGGAGATACGCAGTATTTT. Amino acid sequence: CASSSAPGSRGDTQYF. The full variable domain, completed using reference TRBV7-9 and TRBJ2-3, is DTGVSQNPRHKITKRGQNVTFRCDPISEHNRLYWYRQTLGQGPEFLTYFQNEAQLEKSRLLSDRFSAERPKGSFSTLEIQRTEQGDSAMYLCASSSAPGSRGDTQYFGPGTRLTVL.

V usage is TRBV7-6 and J usage is TRBJ2-5, with 12 bases aligning to TRBD1. The CDR3 runs to 15 residues. Germline trimming cut 10 bases from V and 5 bases from J; bases unmatched to any gene: 11. CDR1 is SGHVS, CDR2 FNYEAQ, per germline. CDR3 sequence (DNA): TGTGCCACGGAATTAGGGACAGGGGGCATTGAGACCCAGTACTTC. Its translation: CATELGTGGIETQYF.